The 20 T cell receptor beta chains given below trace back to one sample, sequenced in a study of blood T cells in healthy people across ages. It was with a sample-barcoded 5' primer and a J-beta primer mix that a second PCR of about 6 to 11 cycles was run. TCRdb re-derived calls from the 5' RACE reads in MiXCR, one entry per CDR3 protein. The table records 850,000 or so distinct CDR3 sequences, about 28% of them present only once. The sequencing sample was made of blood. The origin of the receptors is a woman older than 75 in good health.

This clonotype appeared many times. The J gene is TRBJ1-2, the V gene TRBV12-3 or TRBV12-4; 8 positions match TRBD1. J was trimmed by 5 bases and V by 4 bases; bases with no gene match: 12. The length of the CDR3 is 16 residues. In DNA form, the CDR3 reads TGTGCCAGCAGTTCGGGCGACAGGGGTGGGGAATATGGCTACACCTTC. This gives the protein CASSSGDRGGEYGYTF.

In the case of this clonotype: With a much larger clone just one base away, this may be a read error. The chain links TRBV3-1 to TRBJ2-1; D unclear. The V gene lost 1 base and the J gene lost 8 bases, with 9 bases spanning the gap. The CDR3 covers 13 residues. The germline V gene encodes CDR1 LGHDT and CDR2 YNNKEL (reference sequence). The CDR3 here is CASSQGRYDEQFF. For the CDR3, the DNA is TGTGCCAGCAGCCAAGGCAGATACGATGAGCAGTTCTTC.

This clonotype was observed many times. As DNA, the CDR3 is TGTGCCACCAGCAGCCTAGCTACAGATACGCAGTATTTT. As protein: CATSSLATDTQYF. This chain joins TRBV15 and TRBJ2-3, with D possibly being TRBD2 (5 bases). CDR3 length: 13 residues. Deletions cut 3 bases from V and 3 bases from J, with 7 bases between. Germline V CDR1 and CDR2: LNHNV, YYDKDF (reference sequence).

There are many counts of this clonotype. CDR3 bases: TGCAGTGCCTTCCTCAGGGAGCTAGCCAAAAACATTCAGTACTTC. Translation: CSAFLRELAKNIQYF. The rearrangement links TRBV20-1 to TRBJ2-4; D tentatively fits TRBD1 or TRBD2 (5 bases each). The CDR3 extends over 15 amino acids. Germline V gives CDR1 DFQATT, CDR2 SNEGSKA (reference sequence). Trimming cost V 6 bases and J 0 bases, with 15 bases left between them.

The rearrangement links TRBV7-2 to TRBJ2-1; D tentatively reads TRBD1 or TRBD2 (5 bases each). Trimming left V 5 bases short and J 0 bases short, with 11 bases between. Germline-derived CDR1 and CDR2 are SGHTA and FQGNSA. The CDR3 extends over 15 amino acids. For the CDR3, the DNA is TGTGCCAGCAGCGGCCCAGGGAGCTCCTACAATGAGCAGTTCTTC. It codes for CASSGPGSSYNEQFF.

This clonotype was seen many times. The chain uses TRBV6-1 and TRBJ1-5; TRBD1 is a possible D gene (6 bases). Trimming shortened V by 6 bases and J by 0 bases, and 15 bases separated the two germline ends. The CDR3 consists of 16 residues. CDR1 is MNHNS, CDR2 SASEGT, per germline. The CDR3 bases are TGTGCCAGCAGCGCGGACAGACCTAATAGCAATCAGCCCCAGCATTTT. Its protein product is CASSADRPNSNQPQHF.

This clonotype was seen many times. CDR3 nucleotides: TGCAGTGCTAGAAAGGGACAGGGCGAAGCTTTCTTT. Protein product: CSARKGQGEAFF. The chain carries TRBV20-1 and TRBJ1-1, with 9 positions matching TRBD1. Trimming cost V 2 bases and J 8 bases; bases outside gene matches: 3. CDR1 DFQATT and CDR2 SNEGSKA come from the germline V gene (reference sequence). The CDR3 is 12 amino acids.

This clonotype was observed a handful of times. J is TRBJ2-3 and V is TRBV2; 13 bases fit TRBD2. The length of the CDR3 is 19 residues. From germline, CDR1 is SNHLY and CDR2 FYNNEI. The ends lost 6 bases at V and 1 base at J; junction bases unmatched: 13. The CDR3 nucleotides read TGTGCCAGCAGGGTACTAGCGGGGGGGCAGGAAAAGGGCACAGATACGCAGTATTTT. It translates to CASRVLAGGQEKGTDTQYF.

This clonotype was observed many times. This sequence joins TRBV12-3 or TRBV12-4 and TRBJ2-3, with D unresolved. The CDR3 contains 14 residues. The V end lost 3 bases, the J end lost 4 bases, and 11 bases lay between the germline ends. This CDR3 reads CASSFGNPPDTQYF. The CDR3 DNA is TGTGCCAGCAGTTTTGGGAATCCGCCAGATACGCAGTATTTT.

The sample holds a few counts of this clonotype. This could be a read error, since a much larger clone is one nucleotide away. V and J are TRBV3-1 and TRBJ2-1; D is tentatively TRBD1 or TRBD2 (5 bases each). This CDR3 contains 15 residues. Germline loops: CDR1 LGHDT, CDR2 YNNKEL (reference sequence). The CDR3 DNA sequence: TGTGCCCGCAGCCCGAGGGACCGGAGGTACAATGAGCAGTTCTTC. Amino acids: CARSPRDRRYNEQFF.

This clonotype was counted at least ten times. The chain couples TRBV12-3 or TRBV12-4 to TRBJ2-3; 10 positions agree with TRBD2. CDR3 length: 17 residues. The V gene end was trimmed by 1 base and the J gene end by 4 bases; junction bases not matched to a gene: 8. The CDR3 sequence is CASSLGLAGVIADTQYF. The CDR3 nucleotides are TGTGCCAGCAGTTTAGGGCTAGCGGGGGTAATCGCAGATACGCAGTATTTT.

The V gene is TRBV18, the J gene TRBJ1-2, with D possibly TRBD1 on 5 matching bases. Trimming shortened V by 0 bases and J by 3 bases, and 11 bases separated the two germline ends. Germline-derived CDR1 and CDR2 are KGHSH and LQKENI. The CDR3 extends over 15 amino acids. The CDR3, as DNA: TGTGCCAGCTCACCACCTGCCAGGGAGGACTATGGCTACACCTTC. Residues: CASSPPAREDYGYTF.

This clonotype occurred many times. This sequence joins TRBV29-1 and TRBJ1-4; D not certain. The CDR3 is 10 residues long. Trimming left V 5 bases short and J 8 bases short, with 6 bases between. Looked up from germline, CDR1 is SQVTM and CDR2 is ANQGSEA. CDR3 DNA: TGCAGCGTTCAGGACGAAAAACTGTTTTTT. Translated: CSVQDEKLFF. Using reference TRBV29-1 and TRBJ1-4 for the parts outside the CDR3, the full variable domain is SAVISQKPSRDICQRGTSLTIQCQVDSQVTMMFWYRQQPGQSLTLIATANQGSEATYESGFVIDKFPISRPNLTFSTLTVSNMSPEDSSIYLCSVQDEKLFFGSGTQLSVL.

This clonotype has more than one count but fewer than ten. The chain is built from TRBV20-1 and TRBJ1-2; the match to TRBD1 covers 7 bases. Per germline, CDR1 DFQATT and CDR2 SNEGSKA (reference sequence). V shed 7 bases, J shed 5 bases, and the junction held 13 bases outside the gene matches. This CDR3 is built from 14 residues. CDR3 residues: CSGGTPGQPYGYTF. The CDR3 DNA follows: TGCAGTGGAGGGACGCCGGGACAGCCGTATGGCTACACCTTC.

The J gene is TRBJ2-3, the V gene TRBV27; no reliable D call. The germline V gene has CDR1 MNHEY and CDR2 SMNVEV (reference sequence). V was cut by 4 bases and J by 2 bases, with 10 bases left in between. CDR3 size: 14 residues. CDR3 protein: CASSSRYITDTQYF. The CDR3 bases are TGTGCCAGCAGTTCCCGCTATATCACAGATACGCAGTATTTT.

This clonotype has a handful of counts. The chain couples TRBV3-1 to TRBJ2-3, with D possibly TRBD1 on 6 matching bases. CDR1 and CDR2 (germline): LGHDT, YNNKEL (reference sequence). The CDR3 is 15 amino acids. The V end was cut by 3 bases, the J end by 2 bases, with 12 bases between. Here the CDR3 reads CASSHRTAFTDTQYF. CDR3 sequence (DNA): TGTGCCAGCAGCCATAGGACAGCCTTCACAGATACGCAGTATTTT.

The CDR3 region is CSAPRRGGWETGELFF. The CDR3 DNA follows: TGCAGTGCTCCCAGGCGGGGGGGCTGGGAAACCGGGGAGCTGTTTTTT. The chain recombines TRBV20-1 with TRBJ2-2, with TRBD2 matching over 9 bases. The CDR3 length is 16 residues. J lost 5 bases, V lost 5 bases, and 12 bases had no gene match. The germline V gene encodes CDR1 DFQATT and CDR2 SNEGSKA (reference sequence).

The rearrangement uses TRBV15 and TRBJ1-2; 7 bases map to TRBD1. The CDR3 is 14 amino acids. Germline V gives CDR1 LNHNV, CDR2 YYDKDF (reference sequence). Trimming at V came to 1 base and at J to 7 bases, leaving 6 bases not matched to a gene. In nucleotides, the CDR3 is TGTGCCACCAGCAGAGCCCAGGGGGGACCTGGCTACACCTTC. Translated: CATSRAQGGPGYTF.

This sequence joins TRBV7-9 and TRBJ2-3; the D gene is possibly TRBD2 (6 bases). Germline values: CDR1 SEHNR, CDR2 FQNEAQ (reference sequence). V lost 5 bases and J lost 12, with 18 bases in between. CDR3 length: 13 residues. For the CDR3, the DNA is TGTGCCAGCAGCGCTACTAGCAGGGTACGTCAGTATTTT. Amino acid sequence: CASSATSRVRQYF.

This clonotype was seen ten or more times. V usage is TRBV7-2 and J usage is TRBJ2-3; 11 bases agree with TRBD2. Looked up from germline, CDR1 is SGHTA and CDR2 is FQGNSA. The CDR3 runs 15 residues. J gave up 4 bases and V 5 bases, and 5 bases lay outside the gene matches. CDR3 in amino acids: CASSPISGGADTQYF. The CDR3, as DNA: TGTGCCAGCAGCCCAATTAGCGGGGGGGCAGATACGCAGTATTTT.